Following are 21 T cell receptor beta chains from one sample sequenced in a study of blood T cell repertoires in COVID-19. The data were produced by immunoSEQ multiplex PCR, yet TCRdb's version contains in-frame clones alone and is incomplete. The sample consists of over 25,000 clones, about 91% of them appearing once. Sequenced sample: peripheral blood. The receptors shown here come from a human donor with active COVID-19. The donor label of this sample is uncertain.

This chain's CDR3 is CASSIGLAGGLTSYEQYF. CDR3 in DNA: TGTGCCAGTAGTATCGGACTAGCGGGGGGCCTTACTTCCTACGAGCAGTACTTC. This chain uses TRBV19 with TRBJ2-7; 14 nucleotides match TRBD2. Germline V gene sequence: CDR1 LNHDA, CDR2 SQIVND (reference sequence). The CDR3 consists of 18 residues. Trimming cost V 3 bases and J 1 base; bases outside gene matches: 8.

This clone is medium-sized. V and J are TRBV12-3 or TRBV12-4 and TRBJ2-1; 8 bases fit TRBD2. The V and J ends lost 5 bases and 8 bases, in that order; junction bases with no gene match: 2. CDR3 size: 12 residues. CDR3 sequence: CASSGTRHEQFF. CDR3 DNA sequence: TGTGCCAGCAGTGGGACTAGGCATGAGCAGTTCTTC.

The table lists this clone with a count of one. This sequence joins TRBV15 and TRBJ2-1; D may be TRBD1 (7 bases). This CDR3 contains 19 residues. Deletions cut 5 bases from V and 8 bases from J, with 31 bases between. Germline CDR1 is LNHNV and CDR2 is YYDKDF (reference sequence). The CDR3 reads CATSRPGQKNILARYEQFF. CDR3 bases: TGTGCCACCAGCCGGCCGGGACAGAAAAACATACTAGCTCGGTATGAGCAGTTCTTC.

J is TRBJ1-1 and V is TRBV5-1, with no clear D. Trimming pared 0 bases from V and 0 bases from J, leaving 9 bases between. The length of the CDR3 is 15 residues. The germline gives CDR1 SGHRS, CDR2 YFSETQ. CDR3: CASSLEQFMNTEAFF. In DNA form, the CDR3 reads TGCGCCAGCAGCTTGGAACAGTTCATGAACACTGAAGCTTTCTTT.

The DNA for the CDR3 is TGTGCCAGCAGCTTAGGGGGGAGGGGCAACTACAATGAGCAGTTCTTC. This translates into CASSLGGRGNYNEQFF. The chain joins TRBV7-2 to TRBJ2-1; TRBD2 aligns across 7 bases. CDR3 length equals 16 residues. CDR1 is SGHTA and CDR2 is FQGNSA in the germline V gene. V shed 1 base and J 3 bases; nucleotides not matched to a gene: 6.

The sample holds one count of this clone. The chain couples TRBV4-1 to TRBJ2-7; D is possibly TRBD1 (5 bases). The V gene lost 2 bases and the J gene lost 5 bases, with 10 bases spanning the gap. The CDR3 is 13 residues long. The germline V gene encodes CDR1 MGHRA and CDR2 YSYEKL. The DNA for the CDR3 is TGCGCCAGCAGCCAACAAGGCAGGGACGAGCAGTACTTC. It yields the protein CASSQQGRDEQYF.

V usage is TRBV7-9 and J usage is TRBJ2-7; D is perhaps TRBD1 (6 bases). This CDR3 spans 12 amino acids. The germline V gene encodes CDR1 SEHNR and CDR2 FQNEAQ (reference sequence). V was clipped by 1 base and J by 8 bases, with 9 bases between them. The CDR3 is CASSLEGTQQYF. The CDR3 nucleotides read TGTGCCAGCAGCTTAGAGGGGACACAGCAGTACTTC.

The chain links TRBV7-2 to TRBJ1-2; 9 bases agree with TRBD1. CDR3 length: 15 residues. V shed 4 bases and J 4 bases; nucleotides not matched to a gene: 7. Germline V gene sequence: CDR1 SGHTA, CDR2 FQGNSA. The CDR3 spells CASSSRTGDGYGYTF. Written as DNA, the CDR3 is TGTGCCAGCAGCTCGAGGACAGGGGACGGCTATGGCTACACCTTC.

The chain is built from TRBV24-1 and TRBJ2-3; TRBD1 is a possible D gene (6 bases). The V end was cut by 4 bases, the J end by 2 bases, with 18 bases between. The CDR3 length is 17 residues. CDR1 KGHDR and CDR2 SFDVKD come from the germline V gene. CDR3 coding DNA: TGTGCCACCAGTGACCCCCCCGACAGGCGCGACACAGATACGCAGTATTTT. Translated: CATSDPPDRRDTDTQYF.

The chain links TRBV5-6 to TRBJ2-1, with 10 nucleotides matching TRBD1. Trimming removed 3 bases from V and 5 bases from J; junction bases left unmatched: 8. The CDR3 sequence is 16 residues long. The germline V gene has CDR1 SGHDT and CDR2 YYEEEE. The CDR3 here is CASSWTTGGVHNEQFF. For the CDR3, the DNA is TGTGCCAGCAGCTGGACGACAGGGGGCGTCCACAATGAGCAGTTCTTC. The whole variable domain, remainder taken from reference TRBV5-6 and TRBJ2-1, is DAGVTQSPTHLIKTRGQQVTLRCSPKSGHDTVSWYQQALGQGPQFIFQYYEEEERQRGNFPDRFSGHQFPNYSSELNVNALLLGDSALYLCASSWTTGGVHNEQFFGPGTRLTVL.

The chain combines TRBV25-1 with TRBJ2-5; possibly TRBD1 for D (5 bases). Per germline, CDR1 MGHDK and CDR2 SYGVNS. Trimming left V 0 bases short and J 5 bases short, with 10 bases between. This CDR3 region has 14 residues. The CDR3, as DNA: TGTGCCAGCAGTGAATATAGGGGTGGGGAGACCCAGTACTTC. Encoded protein: CASSEYRGGETQYF.

The V gene is TRBV9, the J gene TRBJ2-5, with D possibly being TRBD2 (5 bases). V lost 3 bases and J 1 base, leaving 7 bases between the germline ends. Per the germline V gene, CDR1 is SGDLS and CDR2 is YYNGEE. This CDR3 contains 13 residues. The CDR3 coding sequence is TGTGCCAGCAGCGAACTAGTCCAAGAGACCCAGTACTTC. It translates to CASSELVQETQYF.

The V gene is TRBV3-1 (or the pseudogene TRBV3-2), the J gene TRBJ1-2; D remains ambiguous. Trimming pared 0 bases from V and 8 bases from J, leaving 4 bases between. The CDR3 has 11 residues. Looked up from germline, CDR1 is LGHDT and CDR2 is YNNKEL (reference sequence). The CDR3 sequence is CASSQDEGYTF. CDR3 coding DNA: TGTGCCAGCAGCCAAGATGAGGGCTACACCTTC.

In DNA form, the CDR3 reads TGCGCCAGCAGCTTGGCGTCAGGCTTCGAGCAGTACTTC. It yields the protein CASSLASGFEQYF. This rearrangement joins TRBV5-1 to TRBJ2-7, with D unclear. This CDR3 is built from 13 residues. Between the trimmed V and J ends, which lost 0 bases and 6 bases, there was a span of 10 bases. Germline CDR1 and CDR2: SGHRS and YFSETQ.

J is TRBJ2-1 and V is TRBV5-1; 7 nucleotides match TRBD1. V shed 7 bases, J shed 6 bases, and the junction held 10 bases outside the gene matches. CDR3 length: 14 amino acids. Germline lookup yields CDR1 SGHRS and CDR2 YFSETQ. The CDR3 loop reads CASGVAQGTNEQFF. For the CDR3, the DNA is TGCGCCAGCGGCGTAGCACAGGGGACCAATGAGCAGTTCTTC.

J is TRBJ2-1 and V is TRBV19; 7 bases fit TRBD1. V dropped 7 bases and J dropped 5; count of bases not matched to a gene: 5. The CDR3 has 13 residues. CDR1 and CDR2 from the germline V gene are LNHDA and SQIVND (reference sequence). The CDR3, as DNA: TGTGCCAGTAAAGGCCAGGGGGACAATGAGCAGTTCTTC. This sequence encodes CASKGQGDNEQFF.

The rearrangement uses TRBV19 and TRBJ1-1; D unresolved. Germline CDR1 reads LNHDA; CDR2 reads SQIVND (reference sequence). This CDR3 spans 14 amino acids. V lost 0 bases and J 1 base, leaving 6 bases between the germline ends. The CDR3 DNA is TGTGCCAGTAGTATAGAGGCGGGGAACACTGAAGCTTTCTTT. Protein: CASSIEAGNTEAFF.

J is TRBJ2-7 and V is TRBV27; 7 bases agree with TRBD2. There are 13 residues in the CDR3. V dropped 8 bases and J dropped 2; count of bases not matched to a gene: 6. Germline CDR1 and CDR2: MNHEY and SMNVEV (reference sequence). The chain's CDR3 is CASSAAGPYEQYF. For the CDR3, the DNA is TGTGCCAGCTCGGCAGCGGGGCCCTACGAGCAGTACTTC.

The chain has TRBV5-4 and TRBJ2-5; D remains ambiguous. V lost 2 bases and J 5 bases, leaving 13 bases between the germline ends. CDR1 SGHNT and CDR2 YYREEE come from the germline V gene (reference sequence). The CDR3 sequence is 14 residues long. CDR3 nucleotides: TGTGCCAGCAGCTTTCAATACTCCCCGGAGACCCAGTACTTC. Translated, it gives CASSFQYSPETQYF. The full variable domain, in which reference TRBV5-4 and TRBJ2-5 provide the parts outside the CDR3, is ETGVTQSPTHLIKTRGQQVTLRCSSQSGHNTVSWYQQALGQGPQFIFQYYREEENGRGNFPPRFSGLQFPNYSSELNVNALELDDSALYLCASSFQYSPETQYFGPGTRLLVL.

The chain employs TRBV7-8 and TRBJ1-2; D may be TRBD1 (6 bases). The CDR3 sequence is 14 residues long. V dropped 5 bases and J dropped 2 bases, with 12 bases sitting between them. From germline, CDR1 is SGHVS and CDR2 FQNEAQ. CDR3 loop: CASSEVQGNYGYTF. CDR3 DNA sequence: TGTGCCAGCAGCGAGGTACAGGGAAACTATGGCTACACCTTC.

A single count supports this clone. The DNA for the CDR3 is TGTGCCTGGAGTGCAACATCATGGAGTCAGGGTCACTATGGCTACACCTTC. This gives the protein CAWSATSWSQGHYGYTF. The chain is built from TRBV30 and TRBJ1-2, with a weak D call TRBD1 (5 bases). The CDR3 runs 17 residues. Germline assignment: CDR1 GTSNPN and CDR2 SVGIG (reference sequence). Trimming pared 1 base from V and 3 bases from J, leaving 21 bases between.